What follows are 10 T cell receptor beta chains derived from one specimen sequenced in a study of T cell responses to AZD1222 COVID-19 vaccine. Clones were sequenced by immunoSEQ multiplex PCR, and TCRdb holds only the in-frame ones, with some missing. The table includes more than 100,000 clones, approximately 90% detected once. Material: peripheral blood, obtained on day 0 of AZD1222 vaccination. The source of these receptors is an adult in good health.

The chain employs TRBV19 and TRBJ2-5; 9 bases align to TRBD1. The CDR3 covers 14 residues. Per the germline V gene, CDR1 is LNHDA and CDR2 is SQIVND (reference sequence). Trimming at V came to 6 bases and at J to 7 bases, leaving 9 bases not matched to a gene. The CDR3 sequence: CASRPGQGFGTQYF. CDR3 DNA sequence: TGTGCCAGTAGACCGGGACAGGGATTCGGGACCCAGTACTTC.

This clone was detected only once. The same CDR3 arises from other DNA sequences in this sample as well. CDR3 region: CASSYSRGTEAFF. The CDR3 region has the DNA TGTGCCAGCAGTTACTCGAGAGGCACTGAAGCTTTCTTT. The rearrangement links TRBV6-5 to TRBJ1-1; unclear D gene. Trimming stripped 0 bases from V and 4 bases from J, with 6 bases between. Germline V gives CDR1 MNHEY, CDR2 SVGAGI. The CDR3 contains 13 residues.

This sequence joins TRBV6-5 and TRBJ2-4, with D hard to call. The V gene lost 4 bases and the J gene lost 2 bases, with 9 bases spanning the gap. Germline assignment: CDR1 MNHEY and CDR2 SVGAGI. The CDR3 contains 14 residues. This CDR3 reads CASSSPSSKNIQYF. CDR3 sequence (DNA): TGTGCCAGCAGTTCCCCCAGTTCCAAAAACATTCAGTACTTC.

The J gene is TRBJ2-2, the V gene TRBV6-5, with D unresolved. V dropped 1 base and J dropped 7 bases, with 10 bases sitting between them. The CDR3 is 14 amino acids. Germline V gene data show CDR1 as MNHEY and CDR2 as SVGAGI. The CDR3 nucleotides read TGTGCCAGCAGTTACTGGTCCGTCCGCGGGGAGCTGTTTTTT. This codes for CASSYWSVRGELFF.

The chain has TRBV28 and TRBJ1-3; the D gene is possibly TRBD1 (5 bases). Deletions cut 8 bases from V and 3 bases from J, with 17 bases between. Germline-derived CDR1 and CDR2 are MDHEN and SYDVKM. The CDR3 runs 15 residues. The CDR3 bases are TGTGCCAGCTTTTCCCCCGGGGCCGGTGGAAACACCATATATTTT. Amino acid sequence: CASFSPGAGGNTIYF. Together with reference TRBV28 and TRBJ1-3, the CDR3 gives the full variable domain: DVKVTQSSRYLVKRTGEKVFLECVQDMDHENMFWYRQDPGLGLRLIYFSYDVKMKEKGDIPEGYSVSREKKERFSLILESASTNQTSMYLCASFSPGAGGNTIYFGEGSWLTVV.

This chain links TRBV5-6 with TRBJ1-4, with no clear D. Germline V gene data show CDR1 as SGHDT and CDR2 as YYEEEE. CDR3 size: 15 residues. V lost 0 bases and J 7 bases, leaving 13 bases between the germline ends. The CDR3 DNA reads as TGTGCCAGCAGCTTGGTTGGGGAAGTTGGTGAAAAACTGTTTTTT. As protein: CASSLVGEVGEKLFF.

This chain uses TRBV11-3 with TRBJ1-3, with a tentative D call TRBD1 (6 bases). With 4 bases removed from V and 0 bases from J, the gap between germline ends came to 7 bases. Germline values: CDR1 SGHNT, CDR2 YENEEA. The CDR3 contains 14 residues. The CDR3 protein is CASSSDSSGNTIYF. As DNA, the CDR3 is TGTGCCAGCAGCTCGGACAGCTCTGGAAACACCATATATTTT.

This clone showed up just once. This chain connects TRBV25-1 to TRBJ2-5, with 9 bases identical to TRBD2. Germline CDR1 MGHDK, CDR2 SYGVNS. Losses at the gene ends were 7 bases for V and 1 base for J; bases not matched to a gene: 10. This CDR3 region has 16 residues. The CDR3 DNA sequence: TGTGCCAGCATCGACCCCCTAGCGGGAAGCCAAGAGACCCAGTACTTC. Residues: CASIDPLAGSQETQYF. The full variable domain, in which reference TRBV25-1 and TRBJ2-5 provide the parts outside the CDR3, is EADIYQTPRYLVIGTGKKITLECSQTMGHDKMYWYQQDPGMELHLIHYSYGVNSTEKGDLSSESTVSRIRTEHFPLTLESARPSHTSQYLCASIDPLAGSQETQYFGPGTRLLVL.

This clone has only one observation. The V call is TRBV2, the J call TRBJ2-2, with D unresolved. From germline, CDR1 is SNHLY and CDR2 FYNNEI. CDR3 length: 13 residues. V dropped 6 bases and J dropped 6 bases, with 11 bases sitting between them. CDR3 loop: CASSRTSPGELFF. CDR3 nucleotides: TGTGCCAGCAGCCGAACTTCCCCCGGGGAGCTGTTTTTT.

This rearrangement joins TRBV9 to TRBJ1-6; D is perhaps TRBD1 (5 bases). In germline, CDR1 is SGDLS, CDR2 YYNGEE. This CDR3 has 15 amino acids. V lost 0 bases and J lost 7, with 11 bases in between. CDR3 sequence: CASSVDPGTNSPLHF. Here the CDR3 DNA reads TGTGCCAGCAGCGTAGATCCAGGGACCAATTCACCCCTCCACTTT.